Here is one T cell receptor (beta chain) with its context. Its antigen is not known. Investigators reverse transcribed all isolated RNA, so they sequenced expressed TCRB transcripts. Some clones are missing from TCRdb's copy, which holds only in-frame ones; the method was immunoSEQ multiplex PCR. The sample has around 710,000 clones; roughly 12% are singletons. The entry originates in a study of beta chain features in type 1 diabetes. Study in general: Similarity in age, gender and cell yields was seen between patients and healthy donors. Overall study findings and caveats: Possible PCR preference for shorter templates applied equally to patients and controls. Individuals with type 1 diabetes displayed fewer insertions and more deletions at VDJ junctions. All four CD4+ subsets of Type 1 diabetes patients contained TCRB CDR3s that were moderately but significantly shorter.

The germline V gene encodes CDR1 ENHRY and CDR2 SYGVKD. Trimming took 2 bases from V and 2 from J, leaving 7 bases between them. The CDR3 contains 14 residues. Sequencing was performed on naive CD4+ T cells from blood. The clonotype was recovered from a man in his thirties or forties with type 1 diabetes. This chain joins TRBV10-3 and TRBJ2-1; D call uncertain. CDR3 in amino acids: CAISEILPYNEQFF. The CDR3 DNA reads TGTGCCATCAGTGAGATCCTCCCCTACAATGAGCAGTTCTTC.